The clone carrying this T cell receptor (beta chain) has a handful of counts. Its matching antigen is unknown. TCRdb redid the calling of the 5' RACE reads with MiXCR, one entry per CDR3 protein. Here the sample spans 1.5 million to 2 million distinct CDR3 sequences, around a third being singletons. The source of the sample is a study of identical twins. Study-wide results and limits: Findings depended on cross-sectional statistics rather than tracking the same donors. Researchers caution that invariant MAIT and iNKT cells could partly confound zero-insertion analyses. Models came in too low on out-of-frame TCR alpha sharing in monozygotic twins. Fewer insertions marked abundant cord blood beta clonotypes; young adult naive trended weakly, memory not at all.

From germline, CDR1 is SGHRS and CDR2 YFSETQ. This CDR3 has 15 residues. This clonotype was obtained from a newborn girl in good health. The chain uses TRBV5-1 and TRBJ2-1, with D perhaps assigned TRBD1 or TRBD2 (5 bases each). The DNA end lines up better with TRBJ2-7; the J call may be wrong. The source material was cord blood. This CDR3 is CASSLGGSGYNEQYF. The CDR3 DNA is TGCGCCAGCAGCTTGGGGGGGAGCGGATACAATGAGCAGTACTTC.